A single sample is the source of the 8 T cell receptor beta chains below, sequenced in a study of CD8+CD57+ T cells in acquired aplastic anemia (dated by TCRdb to 2016 to 2019). The patients picked for sequencing were ones in whom flow cytometry had shown an expansion of CD8+CD57+ cells. The sample was run on an Illumina HiSeq 2000. Profiling of TCR beta VDJ combinations and CDR3 sequences used genomic DNA as the template. The public sequencing data were trimmed at Q25 with fastp and processed into clonotypes with MiXCR by TCRdb, which kept only in-frame beta chains. All rows with the same CDR3 protein become a single entry with the most common DNA and genes. The sample has under 200,000 distinct CDR3 sequences on record, approximately 48% of them singletons. About 1.8% of the sample is held by the ten biggest clonotypes. The sequenced material came from sorted CD4+, CD8+, or CD8+CD57+ T cells (not recorded which) from PBMCs. These receptors were collected from a human donor with aplastic anemia.

The chain is built from TRBV24-1 and TRBJ2-7; TRBD1 aligns across 9 bases. Unmatched junction bases numbered 6, after V lost 4 bases and J lost 6 bases. Germline V gives CDR1 KGHDR, CDR2 SFDVKD. The CDR3 runs to 14 residues. CDR3 loop: CATSDPGTGIEQYF. CDR3 nucleotide sequence: TGTGCCACCAGTGACCCCGGGACAGGGATCGAGCAGTACTTC.

The V and J genes are TRBV10-2 and TRBJ1-3, with TRBD1 identical over 8 bases. Germline assignment: CDR1 WSHSY and CDR2 SAAADI. This CDR3 has 14 residues. Unmatched junction bases numbered 1, after V lost 4 bases and J lost 2 bases. In DNA form, the CDR3 reads TGCGCCAGCAGTGGACAGGGGCCTGGAAACACCATATATTTT. Protein sequence: CASSGQGPGNTIYF.

This clonotype has a handful of counts. V gene TRBV3-1 combines with J gene TRBJ2-7; 8 bases align to TRBD2. Germline V gene data show CDR1 as LGHDT and CDR2 as YNNKEL (reference sequence). This CDR3 has 14 residues. After removal of 5 bases from V and 2 bases from J, the junction contained 5 bases not matched to a gene. The CDR3: CASSWREAPYEQYF. The CDR3 region has the DNA TGTGCCAGCAGCTGGCGGGAGGCCCCCTACGAGCAGTACTTC.

This chain uses TRBV10-3 with TRBJ2-2; D unresolved. The CDR3 has 12 amino acids. V was pared by 6 bases and J by 6 bases, with 8 bases between. CDR1 ENHRY and CDR2 SYGVKD come from the germline V gene. The CDR3 region is CAISRRAGELFF. The CDR3 DNA reads TGTGCCATCAGCCGCCGGGCCGGGGAGCTGTTTTTT.

This clonotype was seen ten or more times. The chain combines TRBV6-1 with TRBJ1-3; unclear D gene. V gave up 6 bases and J gave up 0 bases, with 3 bases separating them. Germline-derived CDR1 and CDR2 are MNHNS and SASEGT. The length of the CDR3 is 12 residues. The CDR3: CASRSSGNTIYF. Here the CDR3 DNA reads TGTGCCAGCAGGAGCTCTGGAAACACCATATATTTT.

Of note for this clonotype: With a much larger clone just one base away, this may be a read error. The rearrangement joins TRBV18 to TRBJ2-7; D might be TRBD2 (6 bases). The CDR3 is 16 residues long. Germline loops: CDR1 KGHSH, CDR2 LQKENI. V lost 3 bases and J 2 bases, leaving 17 bases between the germline ends. In nucleotides, the CDR3 is TGTGCCAGCTCACCCCTCGGTTTAGCGGACACCTACGAGCAGTACTTC. Its protein product is CASSPLGLADTYEQYF.

This clonotype was seen just once. The V and J genes are TRBV29-1 and TRBJ1-3; D unclear. Germline V gene lookup returns CDR1 SQVTM and CDR2 ANQGSEA. The V gene lost 3 bases and the J gene lost 8 bases, with 17 bases spanning the gap. This CDR3 is 14 amino acids long. CDR3 protein: CSVESGDGNYTIYF. As DNA, the CDR3 is TGCAGCGTTGAGTCGGGAGACGGAAATTACACCATATATTTT.

V gene TRBV5-1 combines with J gene TRBJ2-3; 7 nucleotides agree with TRBD2. The CDR3 spans 15 residues. V shed 0 bases and J 1 base; nucleotides not matched to a gene: 2. Germline V gene data show CDR1 as SGHRS and CDR2 as YFSETQ. CDR3 DNA: TGCGCCAGCAGCTTGGAAAGCGGGGGCACAGATACGCAGTATTTT. Amino acid sequence: CASSLESGGTDTQYF.